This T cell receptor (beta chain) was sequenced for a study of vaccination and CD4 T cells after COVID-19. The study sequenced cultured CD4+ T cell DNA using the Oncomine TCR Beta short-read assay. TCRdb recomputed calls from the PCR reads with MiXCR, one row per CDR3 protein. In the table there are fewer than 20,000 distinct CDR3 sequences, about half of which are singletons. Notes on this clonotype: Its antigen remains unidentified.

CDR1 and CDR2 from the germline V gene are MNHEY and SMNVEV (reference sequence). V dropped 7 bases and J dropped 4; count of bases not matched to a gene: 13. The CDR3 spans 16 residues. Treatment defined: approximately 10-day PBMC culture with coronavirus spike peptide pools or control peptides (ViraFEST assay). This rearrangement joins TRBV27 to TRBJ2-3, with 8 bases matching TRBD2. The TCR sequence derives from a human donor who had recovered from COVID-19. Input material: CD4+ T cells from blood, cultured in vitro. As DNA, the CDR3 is TGTGCCAGCACCGGGGGGAAGGGACTAGTAGCAGATACGCAGTATTTT. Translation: CASTGGKGLVADTQYF.